This record covers a single T cell receptor (beta chain). The data originate from a study of technical replicates of blood from several donors. The length of the CDR3 is 16 residues. V lost 2 bases to trimming and J lost 7 bases, with 18 bases between them. CDR1 ENHRY and CDR2 SYGVKD come from the germline V gene. Repertoires were generated with immunoSEQ multiplex PCR, while TCRdb's copy carries only in-frame clones and drops some. Altogether 95,000 or so clones are present, around 95% being singletons, with the ten largest covering around 0.35%. The chain has TRBV10-3 and TRBJ2-1; a weak D match, TRBD1 (5 bases). The origin of this receptor is a human donor in good health. Source material: T cells isolated from PBMCs. CDR3 nucleotide sequence: TGTGCCATCAGTGAGATTATCCAGGGCGTTACGAATGAGCAGTTCTTC. The encoded protein is CAISEIIQGVTNEQFF.